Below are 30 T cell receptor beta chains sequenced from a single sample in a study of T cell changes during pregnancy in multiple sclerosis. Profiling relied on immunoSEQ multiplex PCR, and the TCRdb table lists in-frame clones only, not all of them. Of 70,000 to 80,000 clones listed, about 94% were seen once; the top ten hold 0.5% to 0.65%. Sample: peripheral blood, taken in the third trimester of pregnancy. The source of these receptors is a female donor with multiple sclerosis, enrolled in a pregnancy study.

DNA for the CDR3: TGCGCCAGCAGCCTAACTGGCGGGGGCCGGGGGACCGGGGAGCTGTTTTTT. Translated, it gives CASSLTGGGRGTGELFF. This chain joins TRBV5-1 and TRBJ2-2, with TRBD2 as a possible D gene (7 bases). CDR3 length equals 17 residues. The V gene lost 4 bases and the J gene lost 5 bases, with 21 bases spanning the gap. Germline values: CDR1 SGHRS, CDR2 YFSETQ.

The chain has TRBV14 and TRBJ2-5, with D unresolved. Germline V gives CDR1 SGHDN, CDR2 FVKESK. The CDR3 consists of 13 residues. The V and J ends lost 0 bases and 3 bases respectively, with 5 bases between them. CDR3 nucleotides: TGTGCCAGCAGCCAAGACCACAAAGAGACCCAGTACTTC. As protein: CASSQDHKETQYF.

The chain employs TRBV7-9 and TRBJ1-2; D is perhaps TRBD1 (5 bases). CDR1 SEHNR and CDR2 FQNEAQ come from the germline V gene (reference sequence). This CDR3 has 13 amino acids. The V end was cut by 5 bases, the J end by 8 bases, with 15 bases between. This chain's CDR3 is CASSAAGSRGYTF. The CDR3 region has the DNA TGTGCCAGCAGCGCCGCAGGGTCGCGGGGCTACACCTTC.

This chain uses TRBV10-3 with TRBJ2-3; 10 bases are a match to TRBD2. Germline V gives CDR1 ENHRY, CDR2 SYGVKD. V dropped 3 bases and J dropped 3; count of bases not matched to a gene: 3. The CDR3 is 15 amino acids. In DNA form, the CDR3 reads TGTGCCATCAGTGACCTTAGCGGGGGGACAGATACGCAGTATTTT. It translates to CAISDLSGGTDTQYF.

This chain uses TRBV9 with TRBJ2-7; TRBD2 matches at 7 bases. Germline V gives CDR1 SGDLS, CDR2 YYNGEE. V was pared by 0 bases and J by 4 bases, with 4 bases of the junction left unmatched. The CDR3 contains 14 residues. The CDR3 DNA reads TGTGCCAGCAGCGTAGCGGGGGGAAGGTACGAGCAGTACTTC. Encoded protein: CASSVAGGRYEQYF.

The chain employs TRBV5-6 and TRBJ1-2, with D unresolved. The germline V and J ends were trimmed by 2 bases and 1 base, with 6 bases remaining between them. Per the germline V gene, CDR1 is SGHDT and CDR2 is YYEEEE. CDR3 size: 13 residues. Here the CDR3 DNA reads TGTGCCAGCAGCTTCTACGGTAACTATGGCTACACCTTC. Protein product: CASSFYGNYGYTF.

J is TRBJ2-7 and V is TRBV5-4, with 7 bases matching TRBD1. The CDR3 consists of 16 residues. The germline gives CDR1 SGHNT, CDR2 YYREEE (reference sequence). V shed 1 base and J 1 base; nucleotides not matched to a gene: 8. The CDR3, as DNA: TGTGCCAGCAGCTTGACCTCGACAGGGTGGTCCTACGAGCAGTACTTC. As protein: CASSLTSTGWSYEQYF.

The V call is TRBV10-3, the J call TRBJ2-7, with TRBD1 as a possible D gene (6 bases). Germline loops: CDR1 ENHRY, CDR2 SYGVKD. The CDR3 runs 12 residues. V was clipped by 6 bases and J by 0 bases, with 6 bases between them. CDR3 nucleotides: TGTGCCATCAGGGACAGCTCCTACGAGCAGTACTTC. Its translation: CAIRDSSYEQYF.

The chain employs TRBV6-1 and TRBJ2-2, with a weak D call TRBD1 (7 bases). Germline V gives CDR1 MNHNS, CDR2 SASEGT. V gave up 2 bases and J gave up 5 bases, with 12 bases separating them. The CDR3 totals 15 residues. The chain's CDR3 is CASSEPGGRTGELFF. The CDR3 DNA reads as TGTGCCAGCAGTGAACCAGGGGGGAGAACCGGGGAGCTGTTTTTT.

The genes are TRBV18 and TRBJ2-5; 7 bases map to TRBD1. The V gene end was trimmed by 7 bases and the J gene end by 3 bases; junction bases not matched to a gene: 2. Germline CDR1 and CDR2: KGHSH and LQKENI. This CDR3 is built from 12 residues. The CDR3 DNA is TGTGCCAGCTTTGGGACAGAAGAGACCCAGTACTTC. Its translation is CASFGTEETQYF.

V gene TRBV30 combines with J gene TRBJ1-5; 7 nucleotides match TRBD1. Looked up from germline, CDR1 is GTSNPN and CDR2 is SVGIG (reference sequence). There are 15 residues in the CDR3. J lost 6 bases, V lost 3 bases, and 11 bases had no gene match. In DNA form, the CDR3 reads TGTGCCTGGAGCGAGACAGGGAGATCAAGTCAGCCCCAGCATTTT. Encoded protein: CAWSETGRSSQPQHF. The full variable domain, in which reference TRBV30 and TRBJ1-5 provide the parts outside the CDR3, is SQTIHQWPATLVQPVGSPLSLECTVEGTSNPNLYWYRQAAGRGLQLLFYSVGIGQISSEVPQNLSASRPQDRQFILSSKKLLLSDSGFYLCAWSETGRSSQPQHFGDGTRLSIL.

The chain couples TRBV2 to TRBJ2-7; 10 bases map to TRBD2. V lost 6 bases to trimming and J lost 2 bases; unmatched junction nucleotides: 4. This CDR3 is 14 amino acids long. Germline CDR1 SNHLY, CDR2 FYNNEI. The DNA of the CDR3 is TGTGCCAGCAGATGGACTAGCGGTACCTACGAGCAGTACTTC. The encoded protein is CASRWTSGTYEQYF. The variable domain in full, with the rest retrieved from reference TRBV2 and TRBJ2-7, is EPEVTQTPSHQVTQMGQEVILRCVPISNHLYFYWYRQILGQKVEFLVSFYNNEISEKSEIFDDQFSVERPDGSNFTLKIRSTKLEDSAMYFCASRWTSGTYEQYFGPGTRLTVT.

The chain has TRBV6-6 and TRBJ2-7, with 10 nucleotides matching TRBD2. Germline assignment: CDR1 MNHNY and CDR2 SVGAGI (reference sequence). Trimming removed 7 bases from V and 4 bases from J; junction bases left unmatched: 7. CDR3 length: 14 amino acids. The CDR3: CASNQAGGRYEQYF. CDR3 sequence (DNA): TGTGCCAGCAACCAAGCGGGGGGGCGGTACGAGCAGTACTTC.

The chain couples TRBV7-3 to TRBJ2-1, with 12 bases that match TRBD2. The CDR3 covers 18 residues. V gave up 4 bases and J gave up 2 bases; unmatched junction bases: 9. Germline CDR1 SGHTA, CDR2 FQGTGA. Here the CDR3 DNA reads TGTGCCAGCAGCTCCAGACTAGCGGGGGCCTTCGCCTACAATGAGCAGTTCTTC. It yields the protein CASSSRLAGAFAYNEQFF.

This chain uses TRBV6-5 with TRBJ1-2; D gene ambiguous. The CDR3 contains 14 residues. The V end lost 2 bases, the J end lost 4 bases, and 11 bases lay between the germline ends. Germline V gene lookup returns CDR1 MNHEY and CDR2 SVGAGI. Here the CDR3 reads CASSYAGSGYGYTF. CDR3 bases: TGTGCCAGCAGTTACGCGGGTTCCGGCTATGGCTACACCTTC.

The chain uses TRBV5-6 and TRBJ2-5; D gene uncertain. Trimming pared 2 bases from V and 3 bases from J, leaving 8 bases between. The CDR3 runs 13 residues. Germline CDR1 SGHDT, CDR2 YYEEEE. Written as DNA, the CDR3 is TGTGCCAGCAGCTTCAGACGGGAAGAGACCCAGTACTTC. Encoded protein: CASSFRREETQYF.

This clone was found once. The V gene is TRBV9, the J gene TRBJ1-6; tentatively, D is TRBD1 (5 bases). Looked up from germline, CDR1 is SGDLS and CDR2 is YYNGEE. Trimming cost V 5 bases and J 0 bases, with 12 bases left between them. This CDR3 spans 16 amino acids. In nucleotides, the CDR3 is TGTGCCAGCAGTGGGGAGGGGCGCTCCTATAATTCACCCCTCCACTTT. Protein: CASSGEGRSYNSPLHF.

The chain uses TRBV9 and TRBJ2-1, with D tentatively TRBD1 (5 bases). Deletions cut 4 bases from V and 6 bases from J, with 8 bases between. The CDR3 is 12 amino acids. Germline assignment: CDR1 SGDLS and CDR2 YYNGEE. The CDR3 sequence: CASSFDSNEQFF. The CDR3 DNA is TGTGCCAGCAGCTTCGACAGCAATGAGCAGTTCTTC.

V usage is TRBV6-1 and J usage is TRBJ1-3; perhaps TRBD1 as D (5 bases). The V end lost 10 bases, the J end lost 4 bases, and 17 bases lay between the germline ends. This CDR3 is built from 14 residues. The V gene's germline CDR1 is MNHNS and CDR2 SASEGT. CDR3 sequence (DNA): TGTGCCACCAATCCCGGGGGTCGAGGAAACACCATATATTTT. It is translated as CATNPGGRGNTIYF.

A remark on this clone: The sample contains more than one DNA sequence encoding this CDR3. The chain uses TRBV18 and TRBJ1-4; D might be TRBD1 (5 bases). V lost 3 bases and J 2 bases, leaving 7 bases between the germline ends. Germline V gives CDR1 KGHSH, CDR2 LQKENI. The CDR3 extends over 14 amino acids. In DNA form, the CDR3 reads TGTGCCAGCTCACCTCGGGGGACTAATGAAAAACTGTTTTTT. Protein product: CASSPRGTNEKLFF.

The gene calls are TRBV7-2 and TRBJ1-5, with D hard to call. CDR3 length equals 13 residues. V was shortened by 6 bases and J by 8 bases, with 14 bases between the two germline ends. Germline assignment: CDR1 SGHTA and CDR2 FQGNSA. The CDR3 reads CASSRGGSEPQHF. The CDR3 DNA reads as TGTGCCAGCAGTCGGGGAGGGTCAGAGCCCCAGCATTTT.

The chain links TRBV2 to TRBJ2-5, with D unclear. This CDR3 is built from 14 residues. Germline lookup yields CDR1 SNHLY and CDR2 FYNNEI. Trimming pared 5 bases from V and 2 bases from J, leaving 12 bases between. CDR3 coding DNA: TGTGCCAGCAGTTCCGGGTCTACACAAGAGACCCAGTACTTC. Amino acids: CASSSGSTQETQYF.

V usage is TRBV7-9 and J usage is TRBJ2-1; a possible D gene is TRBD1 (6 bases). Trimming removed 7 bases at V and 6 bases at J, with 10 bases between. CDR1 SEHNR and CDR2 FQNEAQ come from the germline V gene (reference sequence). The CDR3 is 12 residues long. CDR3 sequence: CASTPGANEQFF. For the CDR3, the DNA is TGTGCCAGCACCCCAGGGGCCAATGAGCAGTTCTTC.

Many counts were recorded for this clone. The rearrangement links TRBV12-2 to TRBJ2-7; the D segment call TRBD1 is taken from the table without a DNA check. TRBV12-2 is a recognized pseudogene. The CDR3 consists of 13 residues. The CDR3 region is CASRLGQSYEQYF. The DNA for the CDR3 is TGTGCAAGTCGCTTAGGACAGAGCTACGAGCAGTACTTC.

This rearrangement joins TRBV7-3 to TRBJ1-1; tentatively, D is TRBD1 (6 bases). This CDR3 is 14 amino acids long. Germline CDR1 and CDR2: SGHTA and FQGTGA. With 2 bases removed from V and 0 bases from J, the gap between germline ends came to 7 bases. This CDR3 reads CASSLEGVNTEAFF. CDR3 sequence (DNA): TGTGCCAGCAGCTTAGAGGGGGTGAACACTGAAGCTTTCTTT.

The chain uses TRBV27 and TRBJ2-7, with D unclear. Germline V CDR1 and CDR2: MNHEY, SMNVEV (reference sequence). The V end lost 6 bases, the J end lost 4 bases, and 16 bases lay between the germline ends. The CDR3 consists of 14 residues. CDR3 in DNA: TGTGCCAGCAGCGTCAGAGATTACTATTACGAGCAGTACTTC. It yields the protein CASSVRDYYYEQYF.

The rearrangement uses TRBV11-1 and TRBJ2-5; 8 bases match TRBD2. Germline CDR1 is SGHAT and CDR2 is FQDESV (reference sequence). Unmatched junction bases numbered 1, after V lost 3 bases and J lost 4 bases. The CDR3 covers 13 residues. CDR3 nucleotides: TGTGCCAGCAGCTTCGGGACTAGAGAGACCCAGTACTTC. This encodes CASSFGTRETQYF. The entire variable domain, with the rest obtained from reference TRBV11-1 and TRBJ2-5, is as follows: EAEVAQSPRYKITEKSQAVAFWCDPISGHATLYWYRQILGQGPELLVQFQDESVVDDSQLPKDRFSAERLKGVDSTLKIQPAELGDSAMYLCASSFGTRETQYFGPGTRLLVL.

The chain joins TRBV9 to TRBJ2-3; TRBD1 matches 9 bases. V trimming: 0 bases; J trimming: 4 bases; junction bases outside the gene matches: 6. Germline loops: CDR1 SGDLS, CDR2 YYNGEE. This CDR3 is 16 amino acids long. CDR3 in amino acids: CASSVVPGQGPDTQYF. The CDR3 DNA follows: TGTGCCAGCAGCGTAGTCCCGGGACAGGGACCAGATACGCAGTATTTT.

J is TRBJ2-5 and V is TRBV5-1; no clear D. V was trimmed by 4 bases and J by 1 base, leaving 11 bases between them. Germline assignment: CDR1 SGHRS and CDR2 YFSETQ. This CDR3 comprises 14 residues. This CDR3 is CASSPRHPQETQYF. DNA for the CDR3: TGCGCCAGCAGCCCAAGACACCCCCAAGAGACCCAGTACTTC.

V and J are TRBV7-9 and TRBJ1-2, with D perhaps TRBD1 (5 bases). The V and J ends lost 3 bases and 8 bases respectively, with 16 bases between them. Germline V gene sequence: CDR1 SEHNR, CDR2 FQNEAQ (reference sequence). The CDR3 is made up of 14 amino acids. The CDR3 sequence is CASSFFGTEQGYTF. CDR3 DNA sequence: TGTGCCAGCAGCTTTTTTGGGACTGAGCAGGGCTACACCTTC. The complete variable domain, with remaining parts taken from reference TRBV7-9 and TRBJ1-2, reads DTGVSQNPRHKITKRGQNVTFRCDPISEHNRLYWYRQTLGQGPEFLTYFQNEAQLEKSRLLSDRFSAERPKGSFSTLEIQRTEQGDSAMYLCASSFFGTEQGYTFGSGTRLTVV.